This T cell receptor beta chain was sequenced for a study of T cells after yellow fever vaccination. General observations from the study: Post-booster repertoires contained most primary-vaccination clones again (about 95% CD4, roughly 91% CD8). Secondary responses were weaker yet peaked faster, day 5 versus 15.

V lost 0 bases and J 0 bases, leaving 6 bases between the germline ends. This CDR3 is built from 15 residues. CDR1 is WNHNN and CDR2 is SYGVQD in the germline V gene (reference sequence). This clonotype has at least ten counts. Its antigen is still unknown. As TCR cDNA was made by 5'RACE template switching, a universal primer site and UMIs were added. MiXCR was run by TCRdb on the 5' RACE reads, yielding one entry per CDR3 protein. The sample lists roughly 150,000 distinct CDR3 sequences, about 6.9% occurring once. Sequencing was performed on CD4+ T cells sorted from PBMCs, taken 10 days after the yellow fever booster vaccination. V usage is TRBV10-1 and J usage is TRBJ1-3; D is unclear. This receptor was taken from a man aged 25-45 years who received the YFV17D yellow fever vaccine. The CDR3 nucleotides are TGCGCCAGCAGTGAGTCCGGGTTCTCTGGAAACACCATATATTTT. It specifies CASSESGFSGNTIYF.